These T cell receptor beta chains were read from a single sample in a study of regulatory T cells in long-lasting Graves disease. From the multiplex PCR reads, TCRdb called clonotypes with MiXCR, one entry per CDR3 protein. The data contain around 500,000 distinct CDR3 sequences, roughly 20% of them singletons. The material was peripheral blood mononuclear cells (PBMCs), obtained when the disease was refractory, from a patient treated with antithyroid drugs. The source of these receptors is a female donor with Graves disease. The CDR3 runs from the conserved cysteine through the conserved F or W.

cdr3_length v_call cdr3_aa
13 TRBV7-3 CASSLPSAGELFF
10 TRBV29-1 CSVVADEQYF
12 TRBV20-1 CSARRANYGYTF
17 TRBV5-1 CASMLPPTGRGTGELFF
16 TRBV25-1 CASSAQTGMANYGYTF
16 TRBV12-3/TRBV12-4 CASSPRVAGWGNEQFF
16 TRBV4-3 CASSQADRGAHYGYTF
12 TRBV29-1 CSVARGLDEQFF
15 TRBV5-8 CASSLAQTSNQPQHF
14 TRBV3-2 CASSQDGTGYGYTF
15 TRBV12-3/TRBV12-4 CASRLAGGPEETQYF
16 TRBV19 CASSIGVWQGNQPQHF
15 TRBV5-8 CASSHGSGAGTEAFF
16 TRBV10-3 CAISESKLGWRDGYTF
14 TRBV5-1 CASSLAWLGDTQYF
15 TRBV15 CATSPDRGATGELFF
13 TRBV27 CASSSAVIPEAFF
15 TRBV28 CASTPIGRGSYEQYF
15 TRBV6-2/TRBV6-3 CASSSPGTGKLEQYF
14 TRBV24-1 CATRAGGGAETQYF
14 TRBV7-2 CASSGPRGQGGYTF
18 TRBV13 CASSQTRQGARVNTEAFF
17 TRBV7-9 CASSLFRFPTVVGELFF
18 TRBV2 CASSEDFWAADGTDTQYF
14 TRBV30 CAWSGFLAKYEQYF
15 TRBV6-1 CASSEGGRFLTEAFF
15 TRBV6-1 CASRINGPGGTEAFF
16 TRBV10-3 CAISESTVNRGDEQYF
12 TRBV7-9 CASGGQGGGYTF
18 TRBV3-1 CASSQSLGGNTVKNIQYF
17 TRBV5-5 CASRQRQGVLVHTEAFF
13 TRBV11-2 CASSTTKQGEQYF
13 TRBV11-3 CASSHGTSDEQYF
15 TRBV7-9 CASSLVLGPTGELFF
14 TRBV18 CASSSTGGMTEAFF
14 TRBV28 CASSPRTGSYGYTF
15 TRBV6-1 CASSMGQGSRNEQYF
12 TRBV20-1 CSAWDSPYGYTF
15 TRBV5-6 CASSLDMGGSYEQYF
14 TRBV30 CAWSGPSGYNEQFF
14 TRBV27 CASSTSGGTYEQYF
17 TRBV11-1 CASSLVVLAGFVGELFF
13 TRBV28 CASSTSGNQPQHF
13 TRBV4-1 CACSQPLALEQYF
17 TRBV13 CASSSFRLAGDTGELFF
14 TRBV20-1 CSAQAVGGTYEQYF
13 TRBV29-1 CSVADRTSGEQYF
16 TRBV2 CASSEAKTGAGEKLFF
13 TRBV6-2/TRBV6-3 CASSPGTSYEQFF
13 TRBV2 CASDRDKNQPQHF
15 TRBV6-1 CASTLDPRPRNWQYF
13 TRBV19 CASHTQGGYGYTF
16 TRBV10-3 CAISESTWDTFYEQYF